This T cell receptor beta chain comes out of a study of OX40 agonist ivuxolimab in advanced cancers. Overall study: Dose-escalation patients suffered from hepatocellular carcinoma, melanoma, renal cell or head and neck cancer.

Findings and limits, study-wide: Antigens targeted by the expanded peripheral T cells were not determined. Some of the nonresponding patients also showed low levels of normalized T-cell clonal expansion.

Sequenced by immunoSEQ multiplex PCR; TCRdb stores in-frame clones only, minus some. This sample has fewer than 55,000 clones, with 75% to 90% found just once. For this clone: Its antigen is currently unknown.

This material consisted of CD4+ or CD8+ T cells sorted from blood, taken in a trial of the OX40 agonist ivuxolimab. This sequence originates from an adult with an advanced solid tumor such as melanoma, head and neck, liver or kidney cancer.

CDR3 sequence: CATGLEFNQPQHF. Here the CDR3 DNA reads TGTGCCACAGGACTGGAATTCAATCAGCCCCAGCATTTT. The genes are TRBV2 and TRBJ1-5, with D unresolved. This CDR3 is 13 amino acids long. V was pared by 10 bases and J by 3 bases, with 13 bases between. Germline-derived CDR1 and CDR2 are SNHLY and FYNNEI.